This T cell receptor (beta chain) was captured in a study of cytomegalovirus exposure and HLA in healthy donors. Study-wide results and limits: In vitro experiments confirmed that three CMV-associated chains were specific for CMV antigens.

The PCR had 60 Vbeta and 13 Jbeta primers. Sequenced by immunoSEQ multiplex PCR; TCRdb stores in-frame clones only, minus some. The table shows hundreds of thousands of clones, with more than 55% occurring only once. The CDR3 runs 14 residues. The germline V gene encodes CDR1 SEHNR and CDR2 FQNEAQ (reference sequence). V shed 5 bases, J shed 7 bases, and the junction held 10 bases outside the gene matches. A few counts support this clone. Its target is not known. The chain has TRBV7-9 and TRBJ1-1; the match to TRBD1 covers 7 bases. The sample was PBMCs. The source of this sequence is a female donor in good health and CMV-seronegative. Here the CDR3 DNA reads TGTGCCAGCAGCCCTATGACAGGGCTAATTGAAGCTTTCTTT. Amino acids: CASSPMTGLIEAFF.